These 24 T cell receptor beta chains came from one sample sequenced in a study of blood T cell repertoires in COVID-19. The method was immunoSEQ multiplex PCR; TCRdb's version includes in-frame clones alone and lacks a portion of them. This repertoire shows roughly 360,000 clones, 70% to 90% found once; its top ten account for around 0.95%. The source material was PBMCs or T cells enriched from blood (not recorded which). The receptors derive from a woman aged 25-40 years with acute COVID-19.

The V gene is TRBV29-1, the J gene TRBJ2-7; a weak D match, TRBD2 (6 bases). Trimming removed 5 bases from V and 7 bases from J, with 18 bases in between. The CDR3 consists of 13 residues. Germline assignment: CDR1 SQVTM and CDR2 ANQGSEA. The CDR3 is CSVSWRGVGEQYF. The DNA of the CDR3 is TGCAGCGTTTCATGGAGGGGTGTGGGGGAGCAGTACTTC.

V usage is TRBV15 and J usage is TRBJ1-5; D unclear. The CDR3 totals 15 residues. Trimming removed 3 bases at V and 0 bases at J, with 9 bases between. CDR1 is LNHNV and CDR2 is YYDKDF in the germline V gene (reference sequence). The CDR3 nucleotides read TGTGCCACCAGCAGGGAGACCAGTAGCAATCAGCCCCAGCATTTT. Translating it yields CATSRETSSNQPQHF.

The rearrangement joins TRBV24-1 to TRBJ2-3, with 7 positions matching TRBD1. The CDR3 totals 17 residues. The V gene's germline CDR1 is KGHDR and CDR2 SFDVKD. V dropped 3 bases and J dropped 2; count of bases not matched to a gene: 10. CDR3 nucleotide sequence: TGTGCCACCAGTGATCCTGACAGGGACGGGGTCACAGATACGCAGTATTTT. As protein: CATSDPDRDGVTDTQYF.

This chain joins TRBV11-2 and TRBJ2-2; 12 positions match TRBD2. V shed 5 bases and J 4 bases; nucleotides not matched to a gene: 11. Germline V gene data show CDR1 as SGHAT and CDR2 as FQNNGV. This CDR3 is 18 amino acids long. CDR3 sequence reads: CASSRQTSGGIGTGELFF. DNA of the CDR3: TGTGCCAGCAGCCGTCAGACTAGCGGGGGAATCGGCACCGGGGAGCTGTTTTTT.

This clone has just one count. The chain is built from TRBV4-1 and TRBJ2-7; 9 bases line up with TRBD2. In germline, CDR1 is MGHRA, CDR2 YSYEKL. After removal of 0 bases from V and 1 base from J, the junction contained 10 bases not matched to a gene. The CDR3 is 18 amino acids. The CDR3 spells CASSQDKAGTSFSYEQYF. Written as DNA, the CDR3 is TGCGCCAGCAGCCAAGATAAAGCCGGGACTAGCTTTTCCTACGAGCAGTACTTC.

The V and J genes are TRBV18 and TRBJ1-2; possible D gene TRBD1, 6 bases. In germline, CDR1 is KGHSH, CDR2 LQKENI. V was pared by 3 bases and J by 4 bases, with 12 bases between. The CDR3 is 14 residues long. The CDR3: CASSPDRSAYGYTF. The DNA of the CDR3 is TGTGCCAGCTCACCTGACAGGTCAGCCTATGGCTACACCTTC.

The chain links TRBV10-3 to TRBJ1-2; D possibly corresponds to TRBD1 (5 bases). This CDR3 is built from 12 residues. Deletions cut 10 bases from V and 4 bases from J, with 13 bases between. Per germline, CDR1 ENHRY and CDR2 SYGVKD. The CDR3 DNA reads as TGTGCCACCCACGGGGGGGGCTATGGCTACACCTTC. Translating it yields CATHGGGYGYTF.

CDR3 nucleotides: TGTGCCACCAGTCCCGGACTCCTCTCTGGAAACACCATATATTTT. Translating it yields CATSPGLLSGNTIYF. This chain uses TRBV24-1 with TRBJ1-3, with D hard to call. CDR1 is KGHDR and CDR2 is SFDVKD in the germline V gene. CDR3 length: 15 amino acids. V was shortened by 6 bases and J by 0 bases, with 11 bases between the two germline ends.

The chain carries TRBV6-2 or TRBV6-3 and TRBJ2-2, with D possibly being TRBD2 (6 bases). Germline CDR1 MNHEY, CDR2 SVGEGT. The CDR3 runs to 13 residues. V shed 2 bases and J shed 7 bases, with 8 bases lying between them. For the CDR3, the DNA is TGTGCCAGCAGTTACCGGAGGGGCGGGGAGCTGTTTTTT. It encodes CASSYRRGGELFF.

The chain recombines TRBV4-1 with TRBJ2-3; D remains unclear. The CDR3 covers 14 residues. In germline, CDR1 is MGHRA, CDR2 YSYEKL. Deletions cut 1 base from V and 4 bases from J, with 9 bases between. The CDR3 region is CASSQAGPADTQYF. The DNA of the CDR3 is TGCGCCAGCAGCCAAGCAGGCCCGGCAGATACGCAGTATTTT.

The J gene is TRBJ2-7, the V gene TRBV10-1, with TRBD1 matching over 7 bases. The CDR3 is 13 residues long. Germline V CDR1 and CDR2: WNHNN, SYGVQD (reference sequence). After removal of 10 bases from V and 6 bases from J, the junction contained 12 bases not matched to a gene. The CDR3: CATAGTAFGEQYF. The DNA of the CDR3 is TGCGCCACCGCCGGGACAGCGTTCGGCGAGCAGTACTTC.

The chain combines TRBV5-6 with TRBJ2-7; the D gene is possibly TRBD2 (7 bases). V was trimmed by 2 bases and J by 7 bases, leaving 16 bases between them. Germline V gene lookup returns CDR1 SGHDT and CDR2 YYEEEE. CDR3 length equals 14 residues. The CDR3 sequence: CASSLLRGASEQYF. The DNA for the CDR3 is TGTGCCAGCAGCTTATTACGGGGGGCGAGTGAGCAGTACTTC.

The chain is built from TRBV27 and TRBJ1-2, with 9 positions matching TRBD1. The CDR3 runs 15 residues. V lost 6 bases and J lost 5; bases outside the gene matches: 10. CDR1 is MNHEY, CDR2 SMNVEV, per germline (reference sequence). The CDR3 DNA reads TGTGCCAGCAGCCTCCAAGGGACAGGGATATATGGCTACACCTTC. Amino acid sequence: CASSLQGTGIYGYTF.

The CDR3 nucleotides read TGCGCCAGCAGCCAAGATCGGTACGGGACCGGGGAGCTGTTTTTT. Translating gives CASSQDRYGTGELFF. J is TRBJ2-2 and V is TRBV4-3; D is unclear. CDR1 and CDR2 from the germline V gene are LGHNA and YSLEER. The CDR3 extends over 15 amino acids. Trimming stripped 0 bases from V and 5 bases from J, with 10 bases between.

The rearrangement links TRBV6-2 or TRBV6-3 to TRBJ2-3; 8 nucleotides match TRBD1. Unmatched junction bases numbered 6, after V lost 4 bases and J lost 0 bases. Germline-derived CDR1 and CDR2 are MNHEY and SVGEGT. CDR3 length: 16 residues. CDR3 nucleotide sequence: TGTGCCAGCAGTTCCCGGACAGGGACTAGCACAGATACGCAGTATTTT. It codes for CASSSRTGTSTDTQYF.

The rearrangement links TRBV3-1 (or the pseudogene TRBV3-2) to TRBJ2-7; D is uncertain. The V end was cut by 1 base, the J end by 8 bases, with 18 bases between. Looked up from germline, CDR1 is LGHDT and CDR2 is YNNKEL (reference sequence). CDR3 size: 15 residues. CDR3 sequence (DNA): TGTGCCAGCAGCCAAGTATCCACGTCCGCTACGAAGCAGTACTTC. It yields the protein CASSQVSTSATKQYF.

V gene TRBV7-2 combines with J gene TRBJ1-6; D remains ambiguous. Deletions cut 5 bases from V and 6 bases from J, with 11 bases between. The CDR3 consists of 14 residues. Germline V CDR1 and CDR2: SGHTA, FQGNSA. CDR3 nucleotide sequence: TGTGCCAGCAGCCCCAGGCGCAGTAATTCACCCCTCCACTTT. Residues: CASSPRRSNSPLHF. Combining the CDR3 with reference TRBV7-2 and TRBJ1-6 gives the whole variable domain GAGVSQSPSNKVTEKGKDVELRCDPISGHTALYWYRQSLGQGLEFLIYFQGNSAPDKSGLPSDRFSAERTGGSVSTLTIQRTQQEDSAVYLCASSPRRSNSPLHFGNGTRLTVT.

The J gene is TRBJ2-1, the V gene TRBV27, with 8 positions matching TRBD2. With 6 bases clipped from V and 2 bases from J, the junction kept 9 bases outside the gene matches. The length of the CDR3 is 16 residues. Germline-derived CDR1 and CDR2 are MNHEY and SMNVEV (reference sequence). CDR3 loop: CASRQEAGGPYNEQFF. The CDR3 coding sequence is TGTGCCAGCAGACAGGAGGCGGGGGGACCCTACAATGAGCAGTTCTTC.

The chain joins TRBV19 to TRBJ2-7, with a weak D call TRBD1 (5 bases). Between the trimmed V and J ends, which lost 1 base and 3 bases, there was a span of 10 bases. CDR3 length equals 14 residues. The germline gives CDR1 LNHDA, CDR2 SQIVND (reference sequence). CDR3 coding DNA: TGTGCCAGTAGTATAGGGGTAGGGGACTACGAGCAGTACTTC. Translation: CASSIGVGDYEQYF.

The CDR3 region has the DNA TGCGCCAGCAGATATCAGGGTAGCTCTGGCGAGCAGTACTTC. Amino acid sequence: CASRYQGSSGEQYF. The genes are TRBV5-1 and TRBJ2-7; a weak D match, TRBD1 (5 bases). Germline V lookup: CDR1 SGHRS, CDR2 YFSETQ. The V gene lost 5 bases and the J gene lost 6 bases, with 18 bases spanning the gap. The CDR3 has 14 amino acids.

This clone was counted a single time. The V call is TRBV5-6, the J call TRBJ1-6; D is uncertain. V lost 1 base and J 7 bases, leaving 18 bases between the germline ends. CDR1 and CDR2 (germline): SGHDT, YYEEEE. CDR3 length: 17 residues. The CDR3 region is CASSLTHELPHNSPLHF. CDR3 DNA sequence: TGTGCCAGCAGCTTGACCCACGAGCTCCCCCACAATTCACCCCTCCACTTT.

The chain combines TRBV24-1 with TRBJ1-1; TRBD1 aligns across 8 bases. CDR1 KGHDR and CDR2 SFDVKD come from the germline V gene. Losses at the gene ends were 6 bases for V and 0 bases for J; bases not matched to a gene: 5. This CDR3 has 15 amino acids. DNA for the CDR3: TGTGCCACCAGTTCGACAGGGGCAATGAACACTGAAGCTTTCTTT. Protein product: CATSSTGAMNTEAFF.

The CDR3 nucleotides are TGTGCCAGCAGCTTAGCGACAGGGACCACAGATACGCAGTATTTT. Translation: CASSLATGTTDTQYF. The chain employs TRBV7-6 and TRBJ2-3; 7 nucleotides match TRBD1. Germline CDR1 reads SGHVS; CDR2 reads FNYEAQ. This CDR3 contains 15 residues. J gave up 2 bases and V 0 bases, and 2 bases lay outside the gene matches.

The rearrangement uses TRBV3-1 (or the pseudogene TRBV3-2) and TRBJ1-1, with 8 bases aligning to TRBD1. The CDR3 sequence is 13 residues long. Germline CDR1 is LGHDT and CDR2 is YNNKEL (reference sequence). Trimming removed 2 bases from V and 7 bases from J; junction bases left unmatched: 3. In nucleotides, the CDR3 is TGTGCCAGCAGCCAATTTGGGACAGGTGAAGCTTTCTTT. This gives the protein CASSQFGTGEAFF.